One T cell receptor (beta chain) is described in this entry. Its specificity is unknown. Healthy bone marrow donors supplied every sample. The study ran its PCR with 60 Vbeta and 13 Jbeta primers. Profiling relied on immunoSEQ multiplex PCR, and the TCRdb table lists in-frame clones only, not all of them. The table lists some 190,000 clones, roughly four fifths of them singletons. This CDR3 is built from 19 residues. Germline CDR1 and CDR2: MNHEY and SMNVEV (reference sequence). Trimming removed 5 bases from V and 3 bases from J; junction bases left unmatched: 20. The entry originates in a study of cytomegalovirus exposure and HLA in healthy donors. Study results and limitations: Near-uniform donor sequencing depth was presumed by presence/absence analyses. Overall, around 160 TCR beta chains were annotated as cytomegalovirus-associated.

The gene calls are TRBV27 and TRBJ2-7; 9 nucleotides match TRBD2. This TCR was recovered from a man in his late teens or twenties in good health and CMV-seronegative. Sequenced input: PBMCs. The CDR3 reads CASSPRTSARTRIRYEQYF. The CDR3 DNA is TGTGCCAGCAGTCCCCGGACTAGCGCAAGGACCCGGATACGCTACGAGCAGTACTTC.